This TCR beta chain was identified in a study of blood T cell repertoires in COVID-19. Study context: Sites in the United States, Italy and Spain provided acute and convalescent COVID-19 samples.

There are 16 residues in the CDR3. CDR1 and CDR2 from the germline V gene are GTSNPN and SVGIG (reference sequence). V lost 2 bases to trimming and J lost 3 bases; unmatched junction nucleotides: 12. Sequencing was performed with immunoSEQ multiplex PCR; in TCRdb, only in-frame clones are kept and a portion is missing. The sample shows approximately 200,000 clones, about 87% of them seen only once. V gene TRBV30 combines with J gene TRBJ1-1; the match to TRBD1 covers 7 bases. The sequencing input was peripheral blood. The clonotype was recovered from a man in his 60s who had recovered from COVID-19. CDR3 DNA: TGTGCCTGGAGTAGCCCCGGACAGGTTTTGGACACTGAAGCTTTCTTT. It yields the protein CAWSSPGQVLDTEAFF.